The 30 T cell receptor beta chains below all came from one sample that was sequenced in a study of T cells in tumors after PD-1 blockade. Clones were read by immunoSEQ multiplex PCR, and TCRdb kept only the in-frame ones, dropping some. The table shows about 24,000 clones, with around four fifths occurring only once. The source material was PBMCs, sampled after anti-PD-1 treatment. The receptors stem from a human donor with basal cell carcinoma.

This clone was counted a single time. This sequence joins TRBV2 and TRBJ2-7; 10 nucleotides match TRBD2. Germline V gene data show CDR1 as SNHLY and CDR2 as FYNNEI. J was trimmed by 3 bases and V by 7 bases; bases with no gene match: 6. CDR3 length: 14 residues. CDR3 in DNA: TGTGCCAGCAACAAGCGGGGGGGATTCTACGAGCAGTACTTC. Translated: CASNKRGGFYEQYF.

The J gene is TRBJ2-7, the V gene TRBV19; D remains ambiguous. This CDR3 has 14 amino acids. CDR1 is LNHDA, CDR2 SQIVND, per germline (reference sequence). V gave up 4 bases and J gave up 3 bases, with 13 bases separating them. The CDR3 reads CASSKGPVLYEQYF. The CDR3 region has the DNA TGTGCCAGTAGTAAAGGGCCAGTACTCTACGAGCAGTACTTC.

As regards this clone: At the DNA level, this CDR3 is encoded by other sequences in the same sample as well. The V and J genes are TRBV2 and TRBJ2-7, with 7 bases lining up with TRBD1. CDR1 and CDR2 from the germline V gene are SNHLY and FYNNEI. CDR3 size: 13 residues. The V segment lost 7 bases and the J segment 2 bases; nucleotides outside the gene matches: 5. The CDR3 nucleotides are TGTGCCAGCATAGGGCAGGGGGCCTACGAGCAGTACTTC. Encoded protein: CASIGQGAYEQYF.

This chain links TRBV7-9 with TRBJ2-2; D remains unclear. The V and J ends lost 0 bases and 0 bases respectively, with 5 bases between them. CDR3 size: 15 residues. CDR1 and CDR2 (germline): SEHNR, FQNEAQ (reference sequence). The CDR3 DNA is TGTGCCAGCAGCTTAGCAGAAGCGAACACCGGGGAGCTGTTTTTT. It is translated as CASSLAEANTGELFF.

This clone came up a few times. CDR3 region: CSASGTGYEQYF. CDR3 DNA: TGCAGTGCTAGTGGGACAGGGTACGAGCAGTACTTC. The chain couples TRBV20-1 to TRBJ2-7, with 9 bases matching TRBD1. Germline values: CDR1 DFQATT, CDR2 SNEGSKA (reference sequence). The CDR3 has 12 amino acids. V lost 3 bases to trimming and J lost 4 bases; unmatched junction nucleotides: 1.

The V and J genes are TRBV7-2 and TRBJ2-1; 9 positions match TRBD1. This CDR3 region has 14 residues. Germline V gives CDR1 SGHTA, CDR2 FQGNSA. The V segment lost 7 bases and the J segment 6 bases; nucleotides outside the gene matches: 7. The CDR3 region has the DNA TGTGCCAGCAACCGGGACAGGGCGGCCAATGAGCAGTTCTTC. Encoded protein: CASNRDRAANEQFF.

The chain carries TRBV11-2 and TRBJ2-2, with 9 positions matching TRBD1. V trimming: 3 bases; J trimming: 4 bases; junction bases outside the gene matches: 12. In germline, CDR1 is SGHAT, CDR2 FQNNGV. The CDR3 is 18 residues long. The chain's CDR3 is CASSFGHGGQGGTGELFF. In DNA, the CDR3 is TGTGCCAGCAGCTTCGGCCACGGGGGACAGGGCGGCACCGGGGAGCTGTTTTTT.

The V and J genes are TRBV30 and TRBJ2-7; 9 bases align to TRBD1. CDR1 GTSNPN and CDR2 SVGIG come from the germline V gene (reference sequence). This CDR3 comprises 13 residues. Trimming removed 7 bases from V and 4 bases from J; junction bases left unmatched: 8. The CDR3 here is CAFGRDREYEQYF. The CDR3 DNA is TGTGCCTTCGGACGGGACAGGGAGTACGAGCAGTACTTC.

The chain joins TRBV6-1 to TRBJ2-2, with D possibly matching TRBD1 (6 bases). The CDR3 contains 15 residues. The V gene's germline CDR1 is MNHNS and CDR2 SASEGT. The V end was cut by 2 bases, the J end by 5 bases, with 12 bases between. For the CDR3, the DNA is TGTGCCAGCAGTGAATCATACAGGGCGACCGGGGAGCTGTTTTTT. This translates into CASSESYRATGELFF.

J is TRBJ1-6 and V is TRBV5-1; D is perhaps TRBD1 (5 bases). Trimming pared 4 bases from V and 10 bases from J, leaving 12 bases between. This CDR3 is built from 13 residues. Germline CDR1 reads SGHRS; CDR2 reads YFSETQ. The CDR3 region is CASSRGDGSPLHF. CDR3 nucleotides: TGCGCCAGCAGCAGAGGGGACGGCTCACCCCTCCACTTT.

CDR3 sequence reads: CASSQDNRPYEQYF. In nucleotides, the CDR3 is TGTGCCAGCAGCCAAGACAACCGTCCCTACGAGCAGTACTTC. The rearrangement joins TRBV14 to TRBJ2-7; D remains unclear. Looked up from germline, CDR1 is SGHDN and CDR2 is FVKESK. The CDR3 contains 14 residues. V was cut by 0 bases and J by 2 bases, with 8 bases left in between.

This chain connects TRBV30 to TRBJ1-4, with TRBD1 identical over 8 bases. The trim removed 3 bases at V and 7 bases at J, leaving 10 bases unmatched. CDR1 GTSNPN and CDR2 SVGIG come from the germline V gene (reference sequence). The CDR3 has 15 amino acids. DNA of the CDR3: TGTGCCTGGAGCGTAGGGAGTACAGGGGGTGAAAAACTGTTTTTT. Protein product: CAWSVGSTGGEKLFF. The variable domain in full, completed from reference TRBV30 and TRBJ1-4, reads SQTIHQWPATLVQPVGSPLSLECTVEGTSNPNLYWYRQAAGRGLQLLFYSVGIGQISSEVPQNLSASRPQDRQFILSSKKLLLSDSGFYLCAWSVGSTGGEKLFFGSGTQLSVL.

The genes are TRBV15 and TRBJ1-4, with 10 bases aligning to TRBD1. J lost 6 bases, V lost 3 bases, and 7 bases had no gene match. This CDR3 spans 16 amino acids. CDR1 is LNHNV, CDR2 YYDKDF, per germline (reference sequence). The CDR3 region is CATSSPGQGVDEKLFF. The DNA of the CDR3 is TGTGCCACCAGCAGCCCTGGACAGGGGGTAGATGAAAAACTGTTTTTT.

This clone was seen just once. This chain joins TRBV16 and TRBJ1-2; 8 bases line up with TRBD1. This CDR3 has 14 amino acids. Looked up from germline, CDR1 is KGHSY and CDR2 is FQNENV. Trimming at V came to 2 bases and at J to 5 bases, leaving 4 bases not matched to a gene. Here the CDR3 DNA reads TGTGCCAGCAGCCAACGGACAGGGTGGTATGGCTACACCTTC. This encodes CASSQRTGWYGYTF. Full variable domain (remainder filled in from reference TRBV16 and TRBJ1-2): GEEVAQTPKHLVRGEGQKAKLYCAPIKGHSYVFWYQQVLKNEFKFLISFQNENVFDETGMPKERFSAKCLPNSPCSLEIQATKLEDSAVYFCASSQRTGWYGYTFGSGTRLTVV.

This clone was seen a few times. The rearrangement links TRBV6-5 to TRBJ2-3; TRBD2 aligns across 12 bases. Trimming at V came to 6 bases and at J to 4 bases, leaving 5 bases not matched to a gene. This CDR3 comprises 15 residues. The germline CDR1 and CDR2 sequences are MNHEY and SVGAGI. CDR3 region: CASRKTSGGPDTQYF. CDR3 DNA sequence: TGTGCCAGCAGAAAGACTAGCGGGGGTCCAGATACGCAGTATTTT.

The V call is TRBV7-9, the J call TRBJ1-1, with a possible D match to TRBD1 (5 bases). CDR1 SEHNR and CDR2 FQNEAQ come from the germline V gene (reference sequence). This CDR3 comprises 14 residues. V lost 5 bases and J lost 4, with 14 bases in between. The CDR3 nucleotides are TGTGCCAGCAGCCTTACGGTCGGGACCACTGAAGCTTTCTTT. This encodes CASSLTVGTTEAFF.

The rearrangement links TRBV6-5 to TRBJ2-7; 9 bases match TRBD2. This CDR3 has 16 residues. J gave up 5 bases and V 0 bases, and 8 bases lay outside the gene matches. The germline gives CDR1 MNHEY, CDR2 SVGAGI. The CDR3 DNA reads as TGTGCCAGCAGTTACTCGACTCTAGCGGGGCTAAACGAGCAGTACTTC. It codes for CASSYSTLAGLNEQYF.

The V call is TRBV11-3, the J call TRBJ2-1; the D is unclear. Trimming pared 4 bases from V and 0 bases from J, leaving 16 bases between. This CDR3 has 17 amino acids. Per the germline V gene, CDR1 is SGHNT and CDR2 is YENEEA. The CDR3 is CASSSHGFSSSYNEQFF. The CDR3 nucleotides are TGTGCCAGCAGCTCCCACGGTTTTTCGAGCTCCTACAATGAGCAGTTCTTC.

CDR3 protein: CASSSGGWPQETQYF. The CDR3 DNA sequence: TGCGCCAGCAGCTCCGGTGGGTGGCCCCAAGAGACCCAGTACTTC. The chain is built from TRBV5-1 and TRBJ2-5; D is uncertain. Trimming left V 3 bases short and J 1 base short, with 13 bases between. CDR3 size: 15 residues. CDR1 is SGHRS, CDR2 YFSETQ, per germline.

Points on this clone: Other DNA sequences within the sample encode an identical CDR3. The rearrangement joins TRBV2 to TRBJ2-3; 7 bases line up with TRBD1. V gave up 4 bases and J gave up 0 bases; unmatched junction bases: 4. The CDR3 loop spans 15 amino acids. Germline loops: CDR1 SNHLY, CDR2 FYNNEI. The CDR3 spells CASSGGTASTDTQYF. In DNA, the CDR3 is TGTGCCAGCAGTGGGGGGACAGCTAGCACAGATACGCAGTATTTT.

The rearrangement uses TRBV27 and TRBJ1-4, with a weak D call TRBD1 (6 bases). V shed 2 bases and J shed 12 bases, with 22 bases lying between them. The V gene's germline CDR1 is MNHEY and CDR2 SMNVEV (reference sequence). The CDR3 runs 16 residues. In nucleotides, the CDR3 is TGTGCCAGCAGTTTAAGGCGCGCAGGGGCTGAGGTAGAACTGTTTTTT. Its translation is CASSLRRAGAEVELFF.

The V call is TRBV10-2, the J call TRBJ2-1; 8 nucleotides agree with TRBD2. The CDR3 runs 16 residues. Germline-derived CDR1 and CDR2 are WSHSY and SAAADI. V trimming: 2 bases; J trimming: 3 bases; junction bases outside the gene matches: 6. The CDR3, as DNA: TGCGCCAGCAGTGAGATTGGTAGCGGGGACTACAATGAGCAGTTCTTC. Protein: CASSEIGSGDYNEQFF.

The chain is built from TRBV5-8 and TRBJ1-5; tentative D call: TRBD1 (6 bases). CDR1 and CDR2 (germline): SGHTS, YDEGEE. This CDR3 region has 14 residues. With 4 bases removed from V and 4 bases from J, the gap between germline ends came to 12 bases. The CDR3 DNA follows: TGTGCCAGCAGCCGTGGGACACCAAATCAGCCCCAGCATTTT. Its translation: CASSRGTPNQPQHF.

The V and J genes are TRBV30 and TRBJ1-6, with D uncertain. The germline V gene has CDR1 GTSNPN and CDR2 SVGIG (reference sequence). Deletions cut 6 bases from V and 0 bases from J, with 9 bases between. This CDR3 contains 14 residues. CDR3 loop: CACEGSSYNSPLHF. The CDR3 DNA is TGTGCCTGCGAAGGGAGCTCCTATAATTCACCCCTCCACTTT. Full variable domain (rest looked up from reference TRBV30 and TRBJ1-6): SQTIHQWPATLVQPVGSPLSLECTVEGTSNPNLYWYRQAAGRGLQLLFYSVGIGQISSEVPQNLSASRPQDRQFILSSKKLLLSDSGFYLCACEGSSYNSPLHFGNGTRLTVT.

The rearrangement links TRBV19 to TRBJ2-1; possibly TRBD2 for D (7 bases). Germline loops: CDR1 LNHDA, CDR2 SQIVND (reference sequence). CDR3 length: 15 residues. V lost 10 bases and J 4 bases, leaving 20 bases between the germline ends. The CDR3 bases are TGTGCCACCTTACGCCCGGGGGGCACGTACAATGAGCAGTTCTTC. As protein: CATLRPGGTYNEQFF.

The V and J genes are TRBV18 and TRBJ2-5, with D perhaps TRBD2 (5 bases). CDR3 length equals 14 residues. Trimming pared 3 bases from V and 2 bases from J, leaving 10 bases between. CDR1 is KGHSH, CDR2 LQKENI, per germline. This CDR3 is CASSPGEAQETQYF. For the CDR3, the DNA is TGTGCCAGCTCACCGGGAGAAGCTCAAGAGACCCAGTACTTC.

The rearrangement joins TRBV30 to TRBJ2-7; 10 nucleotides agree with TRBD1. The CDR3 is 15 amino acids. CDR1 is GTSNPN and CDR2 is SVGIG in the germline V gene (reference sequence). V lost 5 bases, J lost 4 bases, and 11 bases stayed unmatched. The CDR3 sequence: CAWEGSGTGDYEQYF. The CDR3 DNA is TGTGCCTGGGAAGGATCCGGGACAGGGGATTACGAGCAGTACTTC.

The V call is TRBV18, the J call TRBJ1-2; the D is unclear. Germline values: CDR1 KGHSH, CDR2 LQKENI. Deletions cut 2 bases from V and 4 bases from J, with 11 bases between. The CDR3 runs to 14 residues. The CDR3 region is CASSPISTVYGYTF. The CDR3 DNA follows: TGTGCCAGCTCACCAATTTCCACAGTCTATGGCTACACCTTC.

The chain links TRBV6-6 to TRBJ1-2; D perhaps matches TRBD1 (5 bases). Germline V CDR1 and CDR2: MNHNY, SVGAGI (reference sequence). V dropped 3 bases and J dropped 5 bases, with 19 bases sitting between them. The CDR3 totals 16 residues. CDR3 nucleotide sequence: TGTGCCAGCAGTTATTCAAGGGACGCGCCTTTTTATGGCTACACCTTC. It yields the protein CASSYSRDAPFYGYTF.

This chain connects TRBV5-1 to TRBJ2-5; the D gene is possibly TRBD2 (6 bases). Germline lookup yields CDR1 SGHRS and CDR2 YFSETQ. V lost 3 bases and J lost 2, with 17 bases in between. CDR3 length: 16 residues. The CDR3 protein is CASSSSRGAVQETQYF. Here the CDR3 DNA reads TGCGCCAGCAGCTCGAGCCGCGGGGCCGTACAAGAGACCCAGTACTTC.